What follows are 3 T cell receptor beta chains derived from one specimen sequenced in a study of blood T cell repertoires in COVID-19. Some clones are missing from TCRdb's copy, which holds only in-frame ones; the method was immunoSEQ multiplex PCR. The sample lists 200,000 to 250,000 clones; 70% to 90% were seen once. The sample was PBMCs or T cells enriched from blood (not recorded which). These receptors were taken from a man aged 25 to 40 who had recovered from COVID-19.

The chain couples TRBV6-2 or TRBV6-3 to TRBJ2-2; 14 bases align to TRBD2. The CDR3 totals 20 residues. Germline trimming cut 2 bases from V and 5 bases from J; bases unmatched to any gene: 13. Germline V gene sequence: CDR1 MNHEY, CDR2 SVGEGT. Written as DNA, the CDR3 is TGTGCCAGCAGTTACAGACCCGGGACTAGCGGGAGAGAGTTTACCGGGGAGCTGTTTTTT. The encoded protein is CASSYRPGTSGREFTGELFF.

This clone was counted only a few times. This chain links TRBV28 with TRBJ1-6; no reliable D call. CDR1 and CDR2 (germline): MDHEN, SYDVKM. Between the trimmed V and J ends, which lost 4 bases and 7 bases, there was a span of 5 bases. The CDR3 runs to 12 residues. CDR3 nucleotides: TGTGCCAGCAGTTACCAGAATTCACCCCTCCACTTT. Protein product: CASSYQNSPLHF.

The CDR3 nucleotides are TGCAGTGCTAGTGCGGGAATTAACTATGGCTACACCTTC. Its protein product is CSASAGINYGYTF. The rearrangement joins TRBV20-1 to TRBJ1-2; D is uncertain. The CDR3 is 13 amino acids. Trimming removed 3 bases at V and 1 base at J, with 9 bases between. Germline-derived CDR1 and CDR2 are DFQATT and SNEGSKA (reference sequence).